This T cell receptor (beta chain) originates from a study of CD8+CD57+ T cells in acquired aplastic anemia. Points from the study as a whole: It was found that roughly 31 CD8+ CDR3 sequences were shared between patients and controls.

This clonotype appeared many times. Its antigen is unknown. The CDR3 has 17 residues. V lost 0 bases, J lost 7 bases, and 23 bases lay in between. From germline, CDR1 is SGDLS and CDR2 YYNGEE. Both TCR beta VDJ combination and CDR3 sequence profiling were carried out. Genomic DNA was the template for this profiling. TCRdb itself ran the reads through MiXCR, one entry per CDR3 protein. The profile shows about 200,000 distinct CDR3 sequences, 30% to 40% of them singletons. The source of this sequence is a human donor in good health, serving as a control. The genes are TRBV9 and TRBJ2-7; tentatively, D is TRBD2 (6 bases). Input material: sorted CD4+, CD8+, or CD8+CD57+ T cells (not recorded which) from PBMCs. Written as DNA, the CDR3 is TGTGCCAGCAGCGTAGCTGGTGGGGGACTTTCAGGTCAAGAGCAGTACTTC. Its protein is CASSVAGGGLSGQEQYF.